Below, 20 T cell receptor beta chains from the same sample are listed, as sequenced in a study of early T cells in non-severe SARS-CoV-2 infection. TCRdb fed the 5' RACE reads into MiXCR, producing one record per CDR3 protein. The table lists some 34,000 distinct CDR3 sequences, around 4.6% of them singletons. The sample consisted of whole blood. These receptor sequences come from an adult who was a healthcare worker with PCR-confirmed SARS-CoV-2 infection or an uninfected control (not recorded which).

This clonotype came up many times. The chain employs TRBV28 and TRBJ2-2, with D tentatively TRBD1 or TRBD2 (5 bases each). This CDR3 is 14 amino acids long. The V gene's germline CDR1 is MDHEN and CDR2 SYDVKM. Trimming shortened V by 8 bases and J by 1 base, and 11 bases separated the two germline ends. The CDR3 bases are TGTGCCAGCGGATCGGGGCAGAACACCGGGGAGCTGTTTTTT. Protein: CASGSGQNTGELFF.

This clonotype came up many times. The CDR3 DNA sequence: TGTGCCAGCAGCCTTGTAAGGAATGGCTACACCTTC. Translated, it gives CASSLVRNGYTF. The V and J genes are TRBV7-9 and TRBJ1-2, with D unclear. Germline loops: CDR1 SEHNR, CDR2 FQNEAQ (reference sequence). This CDR3 has 12 amino acids. The V end lost 5 bases, the J end lost 6 bases, and 10 bases lay between the germline ends.

This clonotype has at least ten counts. The chain is built from TRBV20-1 and TRBJ2-6, with D tentatively TRBD1 (6 bases). Between the trimmed V and J ends, which lost 3 bases and 1 base, there was a span of 19 bases. The CDR3 length is 18 residues. Germline CDR1 is DFQATT and CDR2 is SNEGSKA (reference sequence). Written as DNA, the CDR3 is TGCAGTGCTAGGGTACAGGGTGCTGTAGGGTCTGGGGCCAACGTCCTGACTTTC. Translation gives CSARVQGAVGSGANVLTF.

This clonotype was observed at least ten times. The chain recombines TRBV27 with TRBJ2-3, with D possibly TRBD2 on 6 matching bases. The CDR3 length is 16 residues. Germline assignment: CDR1 MNHEY and CDR2 SMNVEV (reference sequence). V lost 0 bases, J lost 8 bases, and 18 bases lay in between. The CDR3 DNA reads TGTGCCAGCAGTTTATCCCCATGGGCTAGCGTAAGTACGCAGTATTTT. It yields the protein CASSLSPWASVSTQYF.

This clonotype was picked up a small number of times. The J gene is TRBJ2-2, the V gene TRBV28; D is undetermined. Trimming left V 3 bases short and J 4 bases short, with 3 bases between. The CDR3 length is 12 residues. Germline V gene sequence: CDR1 MDHEN, CDR2 SYDVKM. This CDR3 is CASSFLTGELFF. Here the CDR3 DNA reads TGTGCCAGCAGTTTTCTCACCGGGGAGCTGTTTTTT.

The chain carries TRBV20-1 and TRBJ2-7; perhaps TRBD1 as D (6 bases). CDR1 DFQATT and CDR2 SNEGSKA come from the germline V gene (reference sequence). The CDR3 has 12 residues. Trimming removed 5 bases at V and 6 bases at J, with 14 bases between. The CDR3 sequence: CSARQGLSEQYF. The CDR3 DNA reads TGCAGTGCTCGGCAGGGGCTATCCGAGCAGTACTTC.

The chain has TRBV12-3 or TRBV12-4 and TRBJ2-7; 10 bases are a match to TRBD2. This CDR3 region has 14 residues. V lost 7 bases and J lost 6; bases outside the gene matches: 9. CDR3 sequence: CASTLASGGLEQYF. The CDR3 region has the DNA TGTGCCAGCACCCTCGCTAGCGGGGGTCTCGAGCAGTACTTC.

This clonotype showed up many times. The rearrangement uses TRBV6-2 or TRBV6-3 and TRBJ1-1; weak D call: TRBD1 (6 bases). Trimming took off 5 bases at V and 0 bases at J, with 13 bases between the two ends. The CDR3 covers 15 residues. Germline CDR1 and CDR2: MNHEY and SVGEGT. CDR3 in amino acids: CASSDRTQLNTEAFF. The CDR3 DNA reads TGTGCCAGCAGTGACAGGACACAACTGAACACTGAAGCTTTCTTT.

This clonotype appeared a few times. This chain uses TRBV3-1 with TRBJ1-2; tentatively, D is TRBD1 (5 bases). CDR1 is LGHDT, CDR2 YNNKEL, per germline (reference sequence). V lost 1 base, J lost 4 bases, and 7 bases lay in between. The CDR3 spans 13 residues. CDR3 sequence: CASSQVGGYGYTF. As DNA, the CDR3 is TGTGCCAGCAGCCAAGTCGGGGGCTATGGCTACACCTTC.

This clonotype was recorded at least ten times. The chain joins TRBV2 to TRBJ1-1; D uncertain. Trimming left V 5 bases short and J 6 bases short, with 16 bases between. This CDR3 contains 14 residues. Germline V gene sequence: CDR1 SNHLY, CDR2 FYNNEI. CDR3 bases: TGTGCCAGCAGTCGCATAAAGGTTGGTTCTGAAGCTTTCTTT. It specifies CASSRIKVGSEAFF.

This clonotype is a singleton in its sample. The rearrangement links TRBV12-3 or TRBV12-4 to TRBJ2-1; perhaps TRBD2 as D (7 bases). This CDR3 region has 15 residues. V lost 0 bases, J lost 6 bases, and 12 bases lay in between. The CDR3 DNA reads TGTGCCAGCAGTTTAGCGGGGGGGCCCCTCAATGAGCAGTTCTTC. It is translated as CASSLAGGPLNEQFF.

Many counts were recorded for this clonotype. The V call is TRBV28, the J call TRBJ1-1; the D gene is possibly TRBD1 (5 bases). V was pared by 8 bases and J by 0 bases, with 19 bases between. Germline assignment: CDR1 MDHEN and CDR2 SYDVKM. The CDR3 totals 16 residues. CDR3 amino acids: CASSFGGALMNTEAFF. The CDR3 DNA follows: TGTGCCAGCTCGTTTGGAGGGGCCCTAATGAACACTGAAGCTTTCTTT.

In this sample, this clonotype turned up many times. The chain carries TRBV7-2 and TRBJ1-6; D is perhaps TRBD1 (5 bases). V lost 2 bases and J 6 bases, leaving 11 bases between the germline ends. Germline-derived CDR1 and CDR2 are SGHTA and FQGNSA. The CDR3 runs to 15 residues. CDR3 sequence reads: CASSLQPTVNSPLHF. CDR3 bases: TGTGCCAGCAGCTTACAGCCGACAGTTAATTCACCCCTCCACTTT.

The table lists this clonotype with many counts. The chain links TRBV2 to TRBJ2-1; a weak D match, TRBD1 (6 bases). The CDR3 totals 14 residues. V gave up 6 bases and J gave up 7 bases, with 16 bases separating them. Looked up from germline, CDR1 is SNHLY and CDR2 is FYNNEI. The CDR3 reads CASRGRDINNEQFF. The DNA of the CDR3 is TGTGCCAGCAGAGGCAGGGACATAAATAATGAGCAGTTCTTC.

The gene calls are TRBV7-2 and TRBJ2-2; D assignment may be TRBD1 or TRBD2 (5 bases each). V was clipped by 1 base and J by 0 bases, with 12 bases between them. This CDR3 comprises 17 residues. Germline CDR1 is SGHTA and CDR2 is FQGNSA. As DNA, the CDR3 is TGTGCCAGCAGCTTAGAGGGACCGGGTGCGAACACCGGGGAGCTGTTTTTT. This gives the protein CASSLEGPGANTGELFF.

Many counts were recorded for this clonotype. The CDR3: CASSSGDWNEKLFF. The CDR3 nucleotides read TGTGCCAGCAGCTCAGGGGATTGGAATGAAAAACTGTTTTTT. The chain employs TRBV7-9 and TRBJ1-4, with D perhaps TRBD1 (6 bases). The length of the CDR3 is 14 residues. The germline V and J ends were trimmed by 4 bases and 5 bases, with 11 bases remaining between them. The germline gives CDR1 SEHNR, CDR2 FQNEAQ (reference sequence).

Ten or more counts support this clonotype. V is TRBV18 and J is TRBJ1-1, with unresolved D. The germline V gene encodes CDR1 KGHSH and CDR2 LQKENI. This CDR3 has 16 residues. Trimming pared 2 bases from V and 2 bases from J, leaving 15 bases between. The CDR3 nucleotides read TGTGCCAGCTCACCAATTTCACTGGGAAGTAACACTGAAGCTTTCTTT. As protein: CASSPISLGSNTEAFF. Full variable domain (outside the CDR3, taken from reference TRBV18 and TRBJ1-1): NAGVMQNPRHLVRRRGQEARLRCSPMKGHSHVYWYRQLPEEGLKFMVYLQKENIIDESGMPKERFSAEFPKEGPSILRIQQVVRGDSAAYFCASSPISLGSNTEAFFGQGTRLTVV.

There are many counts of this clonotype. The CDR3 coding sequence is TGTGCCTGGACGCACCTGAACACTGAAGCTTTCTTT. This translates into CAWTHLNTEAFF. This chain uses TRBV30 with TRBJ1-1, with unresolved D. This CDR3 is built from 12 residues. The germline V and J ends were trimmed by 4 bases and 0 bases, with 6 bases remaining between them. The V gene's germline CDR1 is GTSNPN and CDR2 SVGIG (reference sequence).

This clonotype came up many times. The chain recombines TRBV20-1 with TRBJ2-1, with 7 nucleotides matching TRBD2. From germline, CDR1 is DFQATT and CDR2 SNEGSKA (reference sequence). The CDR3 is 13 residues long. Trimming took 2 bases from V and 6 from J; bases not matched to a gene: 4. This CDR3 reads CSARFSGGNEQFF. CDR3 DNA: TGCAGTGCTAGATTTTCGGGGGGCAATGAGCAGTTCTTC.

This clonotype was picked up many times. The chain links TRBV29-1 to TRBJ1-3; 7 bases match TRBD1. This CDR3 has 14 residues. CDR1 is SQVTM, CDR2 ANQGSEA, per germline. J lost 0 bases, V lost 7 bases, and 6 bases had no gene match. CDR3 protein: CSAAGQNSGNTIYF. CDR3 sequence (DNA): TGCAGCGCCGCGGGACAGAACTCTGGAAACACCATATATTTT.